This passage covers 2 T cell receptor beta chains from one sample sequenced in a study of identical twins. TCRdb reprocessed the 5' RACE reads with MiXCR, giving one entry per CDR3 protein. This sample yields hundreds of thousands of distinct CDR3 sequences, of which 9% to 15% are seen a single time; under 2% belongs to the top ten. These same records also appear under a second study, on yellow fever vaccine responses in identical twins.

Sequenced input: PBMCs. These receptor sequences come from a woman between 18 and 29 years old in good health.

This clonotype was counted only a few times. CDR3 in amino acids: CASSGDRGRGNQPQHF. The CDR3 DNA reads as TGTGCCAGCAGCGGGGACAGGGGTCGGGGCAATCAGCCCCAGCATTTT. The chain has TRBV25-1 and TRBJ1-5; 10 nucleotides agree with TRBD1. Germline lookup yields CDR1 MGHDK and CDR2 SYGVNS. The CDR3 loop spans 16 amino acids. Germline trimming cut 6 bases from V and 2 bases from J; bases unmatched to any gene: 7.

V gene TRBV3-1 combines with J gene TRBJ1-5; TRBD1 matches at 7 bases. Trimming removed 8 bases from V and 3 bases from J; junction bases left unmatched: 7. The CDR3 has 14 amino acids. Germline lookup yields CDR1 LGHDT and CDR2 YNNKEL (reference sequence). The CDR3 is CASASGTVNQPQHF. In DNA form, the CDR3 reads TGTGCCAGCGCGTCCGGGACAGTCAATCAGCCCCAGCATTTT.